These 8 T cell receptor beta chains came from one sample sequenced in a study of cytomegalovirus exposure and HLA in healthy donors. Primers: 60 Vbeta forward and 13 Jbeta reverse. Assay used: immunoSEQ multiplex PCR; TCRdb lists only in-frame clones, some missing. The data hold over 150,000 clones, with over 70% observed a single time. Material for sequencing was PBMCs. Source of these receptors: a man aged 30-40 years in good health and CMV-seronegative.

The rearrangement links TRBV11-2 to TRBJ2-7; possible D gene TRBD2, 5 bases. The V end lost 1 base, the J end lost 0 bases, and 19 bases lay between the germline ends. The CDR3 extends over 18 amino acids. Germline V gene data show CDR1 as SGHAT and CDR2 as FQNNGV. CDR3 region: CASSLAEGVFSSSYEQYF. The CDR3 DNA reads TGTGCCAGCAGCTTAGCAGAGGGTGTCTTTAGTAGCTCCTACGAGCAGTACTTC.

This clone was counted between two and nine times. The chain recombines TRBV7-2 with TRBJ1-1, with TRBD1 matching over 7 bases. This CDR3 has 14 residues. The junction had 11 bases not matched to a gene; V was cut back by 5 bases and J by 8 bases. Germline loops: CDR1 SGHTA, CDR2 FQGNSA. The CDR3 coding sequence is TGTGCCAGCAGCCTACAGACAGGGATGGGAGAAGCTTTCTTT. It is translated as CASSLQTGMGEAFF.

The sample holds one count of this clone. The V gene is TRBV7-6, the J gene TRBJ1-1, with 8 bases fitting TRBD1. Germline assignment: CDR1 SGHVS and CDR2 FNYEAQ. CDR3 length: 14 amino acids. V trimming: 3 bases; J trimming: 3 bases; junction bases outside the gene matches: 3. The CDR3 protein is CASSFGQGDTEAFF. CDR3 in DNA: TGTGCCAGCAGCTTCGGACAGGGTGACACTGAAGCTTTCTTT.

The chain employs TRBV9 and TRBJ1-1; 8 bases agree with TRBD1. The CDR3 covers 15 residues. Germline V gene data show CDR1 as SGDLS and CDR2 as YYNGEE. V gave up 0 bases and J gave up 7 bases; unmatched junction bases: 8. The CDR3 coding sequence is TGTGCCAGCAGCGTAGATACAGGGGGGGGGATTGAAGCTTTCTTT. Encoded protein: CASSVDTGGGIEAFF. Together with reference TRBV9 and TRBJ1-1, the CDR3 gives the full variable domain: DSGVTQTPKHLITATGQRVTLRCSPRSGDLSVYWYQQSLDQGLQFLIQYYNGEERAKGNILERFSAQQFPDLHSELNLSSLELGDSALYFCASSVDTGGGIEAFFGQGTRLTVV.

The chain combines TRBV6-6 with TRBJ2-1, with 12 bases identical to TRBD2. Germline lookup yields CDR1 MNHNY and CDR2 SVGAGI (reference sequence). The CDR3 length is 16 residues. V gave up 8 bases and J gave up 4 bases; unmatched junction bases: 9. CDR3 in amino acids: CASRMTGTSGYNEQFF. The CDR3 DNA reads TGTGCCAGCCGAATGACGGGGACTAGCGGGTACAATGAGCAGTTCTTC.

This rearrangement joins TRBV5-6 to TRBJ2-7; 7 nucleotides agree with TRBD1. Per germline, CDR1 SGHDT and CDR2 YYEEEE. After removal of 4 bases from V and 0 bases from J, the junction contained 4 bases not matched to a gene. The CDR3 has 14 residues. This CDR3 is CASSHRDSSYEQYF. The CDR3 DNA follows: TGTGCCAGCAGCCACCGGGACAGCTCCTACGAGCAGTACTTC. Combining the CDR3 with reference TRBV5-6 and TRBJ2-7 gives the whole variable domain DAGVTQSPTHLIKTRGQQVTLRCSPKSGHDTVSWYQQALGQGPQFIFQYYEEEERQRGNFPDRFSGHQFPNYSSELNVNALLLGDSALYLCASSHRDSSYEQYFGPGTRLTVT.

The J gene is TRBJ2-7, the V gene TRBV9, with 9 bases lining up with TRBD1. The CDR3 contains 14 residues. Germline V CDR1 and CDR2: SGDLS, YYNGEE. V lost 2 bases to trimming and J lost 7 bases; unmatched junction nucleotides: 7. In DNA, the CDR3 is TGTGCCAGCAGCGTGGGACAGGGTACGGATGAGCAGTACTTC. Amino acids: CASSVGQGTDEQYF.

This clone was detected only a few times. The genes are TRBV5-1 and TRBJ2-2, with TRBD1 identical over 11 bases. The CDR3 consists of 15 residues. V gave up 4 bases and J gave up 6 bases; unmatched junction bases: 5. Germline loops: CDR1 SGHRS, CDR2 YFSETQ. CDR3 nucleotide sequence: TGCGCCAGCAGCCCAGAGGGACAGGGGGCCGGGGAGCTGTTTTTT. Translating it yields CASSPEGQGAGELFF.